Shown below are 19 T cell receptor beta chains from a single sample sequenced in a study of breast tumors, draining lymph nodes, adjacent tissues. TCRdb redid the calling of the multiplex PCR reads with MiXCR, one entry per CDR3 protein. The data hold about 270,000 distinct CDR3 sequences, with under 35% observed a single time. The lymph nodes were axillary draining lymph nodes from breast cancer patients. The material sequenced was axillary lymph node tissue. The origin of the receptors is a female donor with breast cancer. Some clones in this sample may be carry-over from other donors' samples.

This clonotype was observed many times. The rearrangement links TRBV5-1 to TRBJ2-6; 8 nucleotides line up with TRBD1. V shed 1 base and J 7 bases; nucleotides not matched to a gene: 4. The CDR3 extends over 15 amino acids. Germline V gene data show CDR1 as SGHRS and CDR2 as YFSETQ. CDR3 loop: CASSLRGQDANVLTF. As DNA, the CDR3 is TGCGCCAGCAGCTTGAGGGGACAGGATGCCAACGTCCTGACTTTC.

Points on this clonotype: This may arise from a read error, as a much more abundant clone is one base away. This chain connects TRBV19 to TRBJ1-2, with TRBD1 matching over 7 bases. Per the germline V gene, CDR1 is LNHDA and CDR2 is SQIVND (reference sequence). The length of the CDR3 is 13 residues. The CDR3 DNA follows: TGTGCCAGTAGGCCGGGACAGACTAATGGCTACGCCTTC. Translating gives CASRPGQTNGYAF.

This clonotype was observed at least ten times. J is TRBJ2-7 and V is TRBV5-1; 12 bases map to TRBD2. CDR1 and CDR2 from the germline V gene are SGHRS and YFSETQ. V shed 0 bases, J shed 4 bases, and the junction held 11 bases outside the gene matches. The CDR3 runs 18 residues. Written as DNA, the CDR3 is TGCGCCAGCAGCTTGGAGGGGCTAGCGGGAGGGCAGGGGTACGAGCAGTACTTC. This translates into CASSLEGLAGGQGYEQYF. The full variable domain, in which reference TRBV5-1 and TRBJ2-7 provide the parts outside the CDR3, is KAGVTQTPRYLIKTRGQQVTLSCSPISGHRSVSWYQQTPGQGLQFLFEYFSETQRNKGNFPGRFSGRQFSNSRSEMNVSTLELGDSALYLCASSLEGLAGGQGYEQYFGPGTRLTVT.

This clonotype was seen more than once but under ten times. This may be a read error, as it is one base from a much larger clone. The chain uses TRBV7-9 and TRBJ1-2; weak D call: TRBD1 (6 bases). Germline assignment: CDR1 SEHNR and CDR2 FQNEAQ (reference sequence). V was trimmed by 5 bases and J by 8 bases, leaving 15 bases between them. The length of the CDR3 is 13 residues. The CDR3 DNA follows: TGTGCCAGCAGCCCGCACAGGGAGGGCGGCTACACCTTC. It translates to CASSPHREGGYTF.

This clonotype has ten or more counts. This chain joins TRBV19 and TRBJ2-7, with 9 bases lining up with TRBD2. There are 13 residues in the CDR3. CDR1 and CDR2 from the germline V gene are LNHDA and SQIVND (reference sequence). V lost 6 bases, J lost 9 bases, and 9 bases stayed unmatched. The CDR3 is CASRPAGGFGQYF. In nucleotides, the CDR3 is TGTGCCAGTAGACCAGCGGGAGGCTTCGGGCAGTACTTC.

This clonotype has a count of ten or more. The V gene is TRBV20-1, the J gene TRBJ2-7, with D unresolved. Germline CDR1 and CDR2: DFQATT and SNEGSKA (reference sequence). Trimming removed 1 base at V and 3 bases at J, with 7 bases between. The CDR3 totals 12 residues. CDR3 sequence reads: CSARGVVYEQYF. The CDR3 bases are TGCAGTGCTAGAGGGGTGGTCTACGAGCAGTACTTC.

This clonotype showed up many times. The V and J genes are TRBV25-1 and TRBJ2-2; tentative D call: TRBD1 (6 bases). V was clipped by 5 bases and J by 1 base, with 14 bases between them. Germline CDR1 and CDR2: MGHDK and SYGVNS. This CDR3 is 16 amino acids long. This CDR3 is CASSQTSTGNTGELFF. The CDR3 DNA follows: TGTGCCAGCAGTCAGACTTCGACAGGGAACACCGGGGAGCTGTTTTTT.

To note about this clonotype: This may be a read error: a much more frequent sequence differs by one nucleotide. The rearrangement uses TRBV7-2 and TRBJ2-5, with no clear D. CDR3 length equals 12 residues. Germline CDR1 reads SGHTA; CDR2 reads FQGNSA. The CDR3 loop reads CAGSFTQETQYF. The DNA for the CDR3 is TGTGCCGGCAGCTTCACCCAAGAGACCCAGTACTTC.

This clonotype was recorded many times. The chain is built from TRBV7-2 and TRBJ2-3; D unresolved. V lost 5 bases to trimming and J lost 0 bases, with 15 bases between them. CDR3 length equals 16 residues. The germline V gene has CDR1 SGHTA and CDR2 FQGNSA. The CDR3 reads CASSPLGSISTDTQYF. The CDR3 DNA reads TGTGCCAGCAGCCCCCTCGGGTCAATAAGCACAGATACGCAGTATTTT.

The rearrangement links TRBV30 to TRBJ2-5; TRBD2 agrees at 7 bases. Per the germline V gene, CDR1 is GTSNPN and CDR2 is SVGIG (reference sequence). Unmatched junction bases numbered 6, after V lost 1 base and J lost 4 bases. The CDR3 consists of 14 residues. As DNA, the CDR3 is TGTGCCTGGAGTGGGGGGGGATTTGGAGAGACCCAGTACTTC. It codes for CAWSGGGFGETQYF.

In this sample, this clonotype turned up many times. The chain has TRBV15 and TRBJ2-5; 13 bases agree with TRBD2. CDR3 length equals 17 residues. Trimming at V came to 3 bases and at J to 4 bases, leaving 8 bases not matched to a gene. CDR1 and CDR2 from the germline V gene are LNHNV and YYDKDF (reference sequence). CDR3 bases: TGTGCCACCAGCAGCTACGGACTAGCGGGAGTAGCAGAGACCCAGTACTTC. Translation gives CATSSYGLAGVAETQYF.

Ten or more counts support this clonotype. This chain links TRBV5-8 with TRBJ1-2, with 9 bases identical to TRBD1. Germline CDR1 reads SGHTS; CDR2 reads YDEGEE. This CDR3 is 14 amino acids long. J gave up 4 bases and V 9 bases, and 10 bases lay outside the gene matches. The CDR3 nucleotides are TGTGCCACACAACAGGGGGCGCAAGGCTATGGCTACACCTTC. Amino acid sequence: CATQQGAQGYGYTF.

Ten or more counts support this clonotype. This chain connects TRBV20-1 to TRBJ1-5; weak D call: TRBD1 (5 bases). Germline CDR1 and CDR2: DFQATT and SNEGSKA (reference sequence). Trimming removed 6 bases at V and 0 bases at J, with 9 bases between. The CDR3 has 13 residues. CDR3 sequence (DNA): TGCAGTGCAATAGGGGTTAGCAATCAGCCCCAGCATTTT. Protein: CSAIGVSNQPQHF.

The sample holds many counts of this clonotype. This sequence joins TRBV27 and TRBJ2-6; TRBD1 is a possible D gene (6 bases). Germline CDR1 reads MNHEY; CDR2 reads SMNVEV (reference sequence). CDR3 size: 17 residues. V was pared by 1 base and J by 0 bases, with 10 bases between. Written as DNA, the CDR3 is TGTGCCAGCAGTTTATACGACAGGAGCTCTGGGGCCAACGTCCTGACTTTC. Its protein product is CASSLYDRSSGANVLTF.

On this clonotype itself: Relative to the germline gene, one junction end is altered; a read error may explain this. The chain couples TRBV15 to TRBJ2-1; D is possibly TRBD2 (6 bases). Germline values: CDR1 LNHNV, CDR2 YYDKDF (reference sequence). The CDR3 runs to 15 residues. CDR3 loop: CATSKDLGGNNEQSF. As DNA, the CDR3 is TGTGCCACCAGCAAAGATCTGGGGGGAAACAATGAGCAGTCCTTC.

This clonotype was observed a handful of times. Given a much more abundant clone one base away, this may be a read error. CDR3 nucleotide sequence: TGCGCCAGCAGCGAAATTCCAGAGGGGACCCAGCGTTTT. Translation: CASSEIPEGTQRF. This chain uses TRBV10-1 with TRBJ1-5; TRBD1 might be the D (5 bases). Germline V lookup: CDR1 WNHNN, CDR2 SYGVQD (reference sequence). The length of the CDR3 is 13 residues.

With regard to this clonotype: The junction differs from germline at one of its ends, possibly a read error. J is TRBJ2-1 and V is TRBV7-9; TRBD2 might be the D (5 bases). CDR1 is SEHNR and CDR2 is FQNEAQ in the germline V gene (reference sequence). This CDR3 is 15 amino acids long. This CDR3 reads CASDGYDANTGEQLF. DNA of the CDR3: TGTGCCAGCGACGGGTACGACGCGAACACCGGGGAGCAGCTCTTC. The whole variable domain, filled in from reference TRBV7-9 and TRBJ2-1, reads DTGVSQNPRHKITKRGQNVTFRCDPISEHNRLYWYRQTLGQGPEFLTYFQNEAQLEKSRLLSDRFSAERPKGSFSTLEIQRTEQGDSAMYLCASDGYDANTGEQLFGPGTRLTVL.

This clonotype was seen ten or more times. This chain connects TRBV11-2 to TRBJ2-7, with 8 bases that match TRBD1. CDR1 is SGHAT, CDR2 FQNNGV, per germline. Trimming took 5 bases from V and 4 from J; bases not matched to a gene: 7. This CDR3 spans 14 amino acids. CDR3 amino acids: CASSTGTGPYEQYF. The CDR3 coding sequence is TGTGCCAGCAGCACCGGGACAGGACCTTACGAGCAGTACTTC.

As concerns this clonotype: Germline and junction disagree at one end, which may indicate a read error. This chain connects TRBV7-6 to TRBJ2-2; maybe TRBD2 (5 bases). Germline V gene sequence: CDR1 SGHVS, CDR2 FNYEAQ. The CDR3 runs 14 residues. The CDR3 reads CASGLEADTGELFF. In nucleotides, the CDR3 is TGTGCCAGCGGCTTAGAAGCGGACACCGGGGAGCTGTTTTTT.